This TCR beta chain emerged from a study of cytomegalovirus exposure and HLA in healthy donors. Study-level findings and limits: Researchers reported from a later analysis that most CMV-associated TCR beta chains appeared HLA-restricted.

The PCR employed 60 Vbeta primers together with 13 Jbeta primers. Clones were sequenced by immunoSEQ multiplex PCR, and TCRdb holds only the in-frame ones, with some missing. The repertoire holds 130,000 or so clones, with 70% to 75% as singletons. This CDR3 spans 19 amino acids. The V and J ends lost 5 bases and 1 base, in that order; junction bases with no gene match: 14. Looked up from germline, CDR1 is SGHTA and CDR2 is FQGNSA. As concerns this clone: What it recognizes is unknown.

The chain recombines TRBV7-2 with TRBJ2-7; 13 bases match TRBD2. This clonotype originated in a woman between 40 and 50 years old in good health and CMV-seropositive. Material: PBMCs. In nucleotides, the CDR3 is TGTGCCAGCAGCCTCAGACTAGCGGGAGGCTCGACTCCTTCCTACGAGCAGTACTTC. This encodes CASSLRLAGGSTPSYEQYF.